This TCR beta chain was observed in a study of Ad26.COV2.S vaccination and SARS-CoV-2 variants. Study-wide points: Breadth measured for non-spike TCRs was similar across vaccine and placebo recipients.

A remark on this clone: Its cognate antigen is unknown.

Clones were sequenced by immunoSEQ multiplex PCR, and TCRdb holds only the in-frame ones, with some missing. The table includes roughly 320,000 clones, 80% to 90% detected once. The treatment: around 19 received Ad26.COV2.S at low or high dose, single or two shots; 5 received placebo; per-sample allocation not given. Vaccine and placebo recipients were sampled on day 63 after the first injection. V was trimmed by 0 bases and J by 0 bases, leaving 10 bases between them. The germline V gene encodes CDR1 SGHRS and CDR2 YFSETQ. The CDR3 covers 15 residues. The sample consisted of peripheral blood, taken in a trial of Ad26.COV2.S vaccine versus placebo. The TCR sequence derives from a person between 18 and 60 years old who received the Ad26.COV2.S COVID-19 vaccine or a placebo. The gene calls are TRBV5-1 and TRBJ2-7; no firm D call. The DNA of the CDR3 is TGCGCCAGCAGCTTGGCTTGGGGTAGCTCCTACGAGCAGTACTTC. Amino acids: CASSLAWGSSYEQYF.